These 16 T cell receptor beta chains share one sample of origin, sequenced in a study of glioma-infiltrating T cells after dendritic cell vaccination. Sequenced by immunoSEQ multiplex PCR; TCRdb stores in-frame clones only, minus some. The table includes tens of thousands of clones, around 85% detected once. Regarding time point: after dendritic cell vaccination, including at tumor progression/relapse. The sequences come from blood, collected after dendritic cell vaccination. These receptors were obtained from a human donor with glioblastoma.

V is TRBV7-8 and J is TRBJ2-5, with 16 bases aligning to TRBD2. The CDR3 runs 20 residues. Germline-derived CDR1 and CDR2 are SGHVS and FQNEAQ. V gave up 3 bases and J gave up 2 bases; unmatched junction bases: 12. The CDR3 coding sequence is TGTGCCAGCAGCTTCGGCGCTGAAGGGACTAGCGGGAGGGAACAAGAGACCCAGTACTTC. This codes for CASSFGAEGTSGREQETQYF.

V is TRBV5-4 and J is TRBJ1-4; 10 nucleotides agree with TRBD1. The J segment lost 5 bases and the V segment lost 3 bases, leaving 4 bases of the junction unmatched. CDR1 and CDR2 from the germline V gene are SGHNT and YYREEE (reference sequence). This CDR3 has 15 residues. The CDR3 loop reads CASSSTGQGNEKLFF. CDR3 in DNA: TGTGCCAGCAGCTCCACGGGACAGGGGAATGAAAAACTGTTTTTT.

The rearrangement uses TRBV29-1 and TRBJ1-4; D unclear. Looked up from germline, CDR1 is SQVTM and CDR2 is ANQGSEA. The V end lost 4 bases, the J end lost 7 bases, and 13 bases lay between the germline ends. This CDR3 spans 13 amino acids. The CDR3 is CSVVGRGGEKLFF. In nucleotides, the CDR3 is TGCAGCGTTGTCGGCCGGGGTGGTGAAAAACTGTTTTTT.

This chain uses TRBV30 with TRBJ1-4; 8 bases map to TRBD1. The CDR3 runs 15 residues. V shed 7 bases and J 0 bases; nucleotides not matched to a gene: 7. Germline lookup yields CDR1 GTSNPN and CDR2 SVGIG (reference sequence). The CDR3 loop is CALDRDTATNEKLFF. CDR3 bases: TGTGCCTTGGACAGGGATACTGCAACTAATGAAAAACTGTTTTTT.

V is TRBV7-9 and J is TRBJ2-2; 10 bases map to TRBD2. The V gene end was trimmed by 4 bases and the J gene end by 6 bases; junction bases not matched to a gene: 11. The CDR3 is 17 amino acids. Germline lookup yields CDR1 SEHNR and CDR2 FQNEAQ (reference sequence). The chain's CDR3 is CASSSSLSGRNPGELFF. Here the CDR3 DNA reads TGTGCCAGCAGCTCAAGCCTTAGCGGGAGGAATCCCGGGGAGCTGTTTTTT.

This clone was picked up one time. V is TRBV4-1 and J is TRBJ2-1; D is uncertain. The CDR3 has 12 residues. Germline V gene sequence: CDR1 MGHRA, CDR2 YSYEKL. V was clipped by 2 bases and J by 8 bases, with 7 bases between them. The DNA of the CDR3 is TGCGCCAGCAGCCAACTCTATTATGAGCAGTTCTTC. It codes for CASSQLYYEQFF.

The V gene is TRBV6-1, the J gene TRBJ2-7, with D perhaps matching TRBD2 (6 bases). Germline-derived CDR1 and CDR2 are MNHNS and SASEGT. V dropped 6 bases and J dropped 0 bases, with 12 bases sitting between them. The CDR3 extends over 14 amino acids. The CDR3 loop reads CASRRLVSSYEQYF. CDR3 in DNA: TGTGCCAGCAGGCGACTAGTGTCCTCCTACGAGCAGTACTTC.

The rearrangement links TRBV5-1 to TRBJ2-1, with TRBD2 identical over 9 bases. Germline loops: CDR1 SGHRS, CDR2 YFSETQ. V dropped 4 bases and J dropped 10; count of bases not matched to a gene: 12. There are 15 residues in the CDR3. The CDR3, as DNA: TGCGCCAGCAGCGAGCAAGGCGGGAGGGCCGGGGAGCAGTTCTTC. Its translation: CASSEQGGRAGEQFF.

This rearrangement joins TRBV7-9 to TRBJ2-1; TRBD1 aligns across 12 bases. CDR1 is SEHNR and CDR2 is FQNEAQ in the germline V gene (reference sequence). The ends lost 6 bases at V and 10 bases at J; junction bases unmatched: 10. The CDR3 has 15 residues. The CDR3 DNA reads TGTGCCAGCAGGGGGGGACAGGGGGCGCAGGAAGAGCAGTTCTTC. This sequence encodes CASRGGQGAQEEQFF. Filled out from reference TRBV7-9 and TRBJ2-1, the complete variable domain reads DTGVSQNPRHKITKRGQNVTFRCDPISEHNRLYWYRQTLGQGPEFLTYFQNEAQLEKSRLLSDRFSAERPKGSFSTLEIQRTEQGDSAMYLCASRGGQGAQEEQFFGPGTRLTVL.

This clone was counted once. The chain has TRBV6-6 and TRBJ1-2; 12 bases fit TRBD1. V trimming: 5 bases; J trimming: 3 bases; junction bases outside the gene matches: 7. This CDR3 comprises 16 residues. CDR1 and CDR2 (germline): MNHNY, SVGAGI (reference sequence). The CDR3 is CASSNRDRGQDYGYTF. CDR3 nucleotide sequence: TGTGCCAGCAGTAACCGGGACAGGGGGCAGGACTATGGCTACACCTTC.

The V gene is TRBV6-5, the J gene TRBJ2-3; TRBD1 might be the D (5 bases). The CDR3 has 16 amino acids. The germline CDR1 and CDR2 sequences are MNHEY and SVGAGI. Trimming left V 0 bases short and J 2 bases short, with 12 bases between. The CDR3 here is CASSYSRAGLTDTQYF. For the CDR3, the DNA is TGTGCCAGCAGTTACTCAAGGGCAGGGCTCACAGATACGCAGTATTTT.

The gene calls are TRBV19 and TRBJ1-5; 7 nucleotides agree with TRBD1. V was pared by 6 bases and J by 5 bases, with 7 bases of the junction left unmatched. Germline V gene lookup returns CDR1 LNHDA and CDR2 SQIVND (reference sequence). CDR3 size: 14 residues. CDR3 region: CASSPGTEYQPQHF. CDR3 sequence (DNA): TGTGCCAGTAGCCCCGGGACAGAGTATCAGCCCCAGCATTTT.

J is TRBJ2-3 and V is TRBV9; D may be TRBD2 (5 bases). V was trimmed by 0 bases and J by 6 bases, leaving 14 bases between them. The CDR3 spans 15 residues. CDR1 is SGDLS and CDR2 is YYNGEE in the germline V gene. The CDR3, as DNA: TGTGCCAGCAGCGTAGGAGTCGGCTCGGGGGATACGCAGTATTTT. It is translated as CASSVGVGSGDTQYF.

V usage is TRBV7-2 and J usage is TRBJ1-5; 8 nucleotides match TRBD1. The J segment lost 3 bases and the V segment lost 4 bases, leaving 5 bases of the junction unmatched. Germline-derived CDR1 and CDR2 are SGHTA and FQGNSA. The CDR3 loop spans 15 amino acids. CDR3 bases: TGTGCCAGCAGCTCCGGACAGGGCCCCAATCAGCCCCAGCATTTT. Translated, it gives CASSSGQGPNQPQHF.

This chain links TRBV4-3 with TRBJ1-2; 12 nucleotides agree with TRBD1. V lost 0 bases to trimming and J lost 4 bases; unmatched junction nucleotides: 6. This CDR3 spans 17 amino acids. CDR1 and CDR2 (germline): LGHNA, YSLEER. The CDR3 is CASSQDGGQGAFYGYTF. CDR3 bases: TGCGCCAGCAGCCAAGATGGGGGACAGGGGGCCTTCTATGGCTACACCTTC.

The chain uses TRBV9 and TRBJ1-2, with a possible D match to TRBD1 (6 bases). CDR1 and CDR2 (germline): SGDLS, YYNGEE. CDR3 length equals 14 residues. Trimming cost V 0 bases and J 3 bases, with 9 bases left between them. As DNA, the CDR3 is TGTGCCAGCAGCGTAGTTGAGGGGGACTATGGCTACACCTTC. Amino acid sequence: CASSVVEGDYGYTF.